This is a list of T cell receptor beta chains from one sample in a study of CD8+CD57+ T cells in acquired aplastic anemia. TCRdb processed the reads anew with MiXCR; each CDR3 protein has one entry. In the table there are about 160,000 distinct CDR3 sequences, more than 45% of which are singletons. Sample: sorted CD4+, CD8+, or CD8+CD57+ T cells (not recorded which) from PBMCs. The receptors originated from a human donor with aplastic anemia. Both conserved end residues are part of each CDR3. A D gene is named only where the DNA matches it firmly. The size field is filled for only some rows; it gives once, few, many or a size class.

J	V	length	D	size	CDR3	DNA
TRBJ2-5	TRBV30	17	TRBD2	NA	CAWSVVLAGYSPETQYF	TGTGCCTGGAGTGTAGTCCTAGCGGGATACTCCCCTGAGACCCAGTACTTC
TRBJ2-1	TRBV9	14	NA	many	CASSVGSSYNEQFF	TGTGCCAGCAGCGTAGGTAGCTCCTACAATGAGCAGTTCTTC
TRBJ2-7	TRBV29-1	15	TRBD1	NA	CSVERGQGARGEQYF	TGCAGCGTTGAAAGAGGGCAGGGGGCACGGGGGGAGCAGTACTTC
TRBJ1-2	TRBV28	13	NA	few	CASMRGGNYGYTF	TGTGCCAGCATGAGGGGGGGTAACTATGGCTACACCTTC
TRBJ2-7	TRBV19	15	NA	many	CASSMGGQGSYEQYF	TGTGCCAGTAGTATGGGGGGCCAGGGGTCCTACGAGCAGTACTTC
TRBJ2-3	TRBV6-1	17	NA	few	CASIPNPLHGSTDTQYF	TGTGCCAGCATTCCCAACCCCCTTCACGGGAGCACAGATACGCAGTATTTT
TRBJ1-4	TRBV10-3	17	NA	few	CAISESGRGATNEKLFF	TGTGCCATCAGTGAGAGTGGAAGGGGAGCAACTAATGAAAAACTGTTTTTT
TRBJ1-5	TRBV7-2	14	NA	NA	CASSLIGGERPQHF	TGTGCCAGCAGCCTGATAGGGGGTGAACGGCCCCAGCATTTT
TRBJ2-1	TRBV20-1	15	TRBD2	once	CSARLPLAGDNEQFF	TGCAGTGCTAGACTCCCACTAGCGGGGGACAATGAGCAGTTCTTC
TRBJ2-7	TRBV10-3	16	TRBD2	many	CAISVGGSSGFYEQYF	TGTGCCATCAGTGTCGGCGGGAGCTCCGGTTTCTACGAGCAGTACTTC
TRBJ1-1	TRBV12-5	14	TRBD1	many	CASGQDREDTEAFF	TGTGCTAGTGGTCAAGACAGGGAGGACACTGAAGCTTTCTTT
TRBJ1-1	TRBV7-2	14	NA	many	CASSFNWEGTEAFF	TGTGCCAGCAGCTTTAACTGGGAGGGCACTGAAGCTTTCTTT
TRBJ1-5	TRBV30	16	NA	many	CAWSRALGLSNQPQHF	TGTGCCTGGAGTCGTGCGTTGGGGTTAAGCAATCAGCCCCAGCATTTT
TRBJ1-4	TRBV12-3/TRBV12-4	14	TRBD1	many	CASSAGTGDEKLFF	TGTGCCAGCAGTGCCGGGACAGGGGATGAAAAACTGTTTTTT
TRBJ1-1	TRBV20-1	14	TRBD1	many	CSAPGQPANTEAFF	TGCAGTGCTCCGGGACAGCCTGCGAACACTGAAGCTTTCTTT
TRBJ1-2	TRBV6-5	12	NA	many	CASRQGDYGYTF	TGTGCCAGCAGACAGGGCGACTATGGCTACACCTTC
TRBJ1-5	TRBV2	14	TRBD1	few	CASSRDRGQETQHF	TGTGCCAGCAGCCGGGACAGGGGGCAAGAGACCCAGCATTTT
TRBJ1-1	TRBV12-3/TRBV12-4	14	TRBD1	NA	CASGRQGTNTEAFF	TGTGCCAGCGGCAGACAGGGGACCAACACTGAAGCTTTCTTT
TRBJ2-3	TRBV6-4	13	TRBD2	NA	CASSGTSTGTQYF	TGTGCCAGCAGTGGGACTAGCACAGGTACGCAGTATTTT
TRBJ1-1	TRBV30	15	NA	NA	CAWSEVITQNTEAFF	TGTGCCTGGAGTGAGGTGATTACGCAGAACACTGAAGCTTTCTTT
TRBJ2-1	TRBV6-1	10	NA	many	CASSDNEQFF	TGTGCCAGCAGCGACAATGAGCAGTTCTTC
TRBJ1-2	TRBV9	12	NA	NA	CASSFTDYGYTF	TGTGCCAGCAGCTTTACGGACTATGGCTACACCTTC
TRBJ2-7	TRBV2	11	NA	many	CASSNGGWQYF	TGTGCCAGCAGTAATGGGGGATGGCAGTACTTC
TRBJ1-3	TRBV10-3	16	NA	once	CAISEGRGGSGNTIHF	TGTGCCATCAGTGAGGGTAGGGGAGGCTCTGGAAACACCATACATTTT
TRBJ2-7	TRBV12-3/TRBV12-4	12	TRBD1	once	CASSGTGGEQYF	TGTGCCAGCAGCGGGACAGGGGGCGAGCAGTACTTC
TRBJ2-7	TRBV2	14	NA	many	CASSPGRGSYEQYF	TGTGCCAGCAGCCCGGGACGGGGCTCCTACGAGCAGTACTTC
TRBJ2-1	TRBV24-1	15	NA	few	CATSGLVGGGTEEFF	NA
TRBJ1-2	TRBV4-2	15	TRBD1	NA	CASSQDRDRGLGYTF	TGTGCCAGCAGCCAAGATCGGGACAGGGGGCTTGGCTACACCTTC
TRBJ2-3	TRBV7-9	13	NA	many	CASSSDLTDTQYF	TGTGCCAGCAGCTCGGACTTGACAGATACGCAGTATTTT
TRBJ2-1	TRBV5-1	16	TRBD2	many	CASSLTSGISYNEQFF	TGCGCCAGCAGCTTAACTAGCGGGATCTCCTACAATGAGCAGTTCTTC
TRBJ2-2	TRBV7-3	12	NA	NA	CASSSQQGELFF	TGTGCCAGCAGCTCCCAACAGGGGGAGCTGTTTTTT
TRBJ2-1	TRBV11-1	17	NA	NA	CASTPARRGSSYNEQFF	TGTGCCAGCACCCCGGCCCGCAGGGGTAGCTCCTACAATGAGCAGTTCTTC
TRBJ2-6	TRBV20-1	13	NA	NA	CSALDSGANVLTF	TGCAGTGCGTTGGACTCTGGGGCCAACGTCCTGACTTTC
TRBJ2-5	TRBV25-1	14	TRBD2	NA	CASSEFAGEETQYF	TGTGCCAGCAGTGAATTTGCGGGAGAGGAGACCCAGTACTTC
TRBJ2-7	TRBV3-1	15	NA	many	CASSQRLVKYGEQYF	TGTGCCAGCAGCCAACGGTTGGTAAAGTACGGCGAGCAGTACTTC
TRBJ2-1	TRBV19	16	TRBD2	many	CASSIGGTSAMGEQFF	TGTGCCAGTAGTATAGGGGGGACTAGCGCCATGGGTGAGCAGTTCTTC
TRBJ1-1	TRBV19	14	TRBD1	many	CASSKTGVTTEAFF	TGTGCCAGTAGTAAGACAGGGGTGACAACTGAAGCTTTCTTT
TRBJ2-7	TRBV7-8	14	NA	many	CASSVLAFTYEQYF	TGTGCCAGCAGCGTACTAGCCTTTACCTACGAGCAGTACTTC
TRBJ2-1	TRBV10-3	13	NA	NA	CAIEPGNSNEQFF	TGTGCCATCGAACCCGGGAATAGCAATGAGCAGTTCTTC
TRBJ2-3	TRBV10-3	13	NA	NA	CAISLTGTDTQYF	TGTGCCATCAGCCTAACAGGGACAGATACGCAGTATTTT
TRBJ2-4	TRBV7-2	16	NA	many	CASSLGRDLAKNIQYF	TGTGCCAGCAGCTTAGGAAGAGATCTAGCCAAAAACATTCAGTACTTC
TRBJ1-6	TRBV20-1	16	NA	NA	CSARDGEGPGRSPLHF	TGCAGTGCTAGAGATGGGGAAGGACCGGGTCGGTCACCCCTCCACTTT
TRBJ2-3	TRBV7-2	14	TRBD2	once	CASRPGGRTDTQYF	TGTGCCAGCAGACCGGGGGGGCGCACAGATACGCAGTATTTT
TRBJ2-7	TRBV5-1	17	TRBD2	NA	CASSYGLAGVPPYEQYF	TGCGCCAGCAGCTACGGACTAGCGGGAGTCCCTCCCTACGAGCAGTACTTC
TRBJ2-2	TRBV4-3	12	NA	NA	CASSQDPGELFF	TGCGCCAGCAGCCAAGATCCCGGGGAGCTGTTTTTT
TRBJ2-3	TRBV24-1	11	NA	many	CATSGTDTQYF	TGTGCCACCAGTGGGACGGATACGCAGTATTTT
TRBJ1-1	TRBV12-3/TRBV12-4	12	NA	many	CASSFRQAEAFF	TGTGCCAGCAGTTTCCGACAGGCTGAAGCTTTCTTT
TRBJ2-5	TRBV7-9	12	NA	many	CASSWYQETQYF	TGTGCCAGCAGCTGGTACCAAGAGACCCAGTACTTC
TRBJ2-6	TRBV25-1	14	NA	NA	CASRGISGANVLTF	TGTGCCAGTCGTGGGATCTCTGGGGCCAACGTCCTGACTTTC
TRBJ1-2	TRBV7-2	15	NA	NA	CASSFGPGTNYGYTF	TGTGCCAGCAGCTTTGGGCCGGGGACCAACTATGGCTACACCTTC
TRBJ2-7	TRBV12-3/TRBV12-4	14	TRBD2	NA	CASSASGSRYEQYF	TGTGCCAGCAGCGCTAGCGGGAGTAGGTACGAGCAGTACTTC
TRBJ2-5	TRBV24-1	14	NA	NA	CATSDPRCQETQYF	TGTGCCACCAGTGATCCTAGGTGCCAAGAGACCCAGTACTTC
TRBJ2-1	TRBV18	15	NA	NA	CASSPRQGTYNEQFF	TGTGCCAGCTCACCTCGGCAGGGGACATACAATGAGCAGTTCTTC
TRBJ1-1	TRBV10-1	14	NA	few	CASRDTRQRTEAFF	TGCGCCAGCAGGGATACCAGGCAGAGGACTGAAGCTTTCTTT
TRBJ1-3	TRBV7-8	16	TRBD1	many	CASSLLPQGAINTIYF	TGTGCCAGCAGCTTACTACCCCAGGGGGCAATAAACACCATATATTTT
TRBJ1-4	TRBV10-3	15	TRBD1	once	CAISRDRADNEKLFF	TGTGCCATCAGTAGAGACAGGGCAGACAATGAAAAACTGTTTTTT
TRBJ2-7	TRBV10-3	14	TRBD2	once	CAIREAGAAYEQYF	TGTGCCATCAGAGAAGCGGGAGCGGCCTACGAGCAGTACTTC
TRBJ1-2	TRBV20-1	13	NA	NA	CSATDSGIYGYTF	TGCAGTGCTACGGACAGTGGGATCTATGGCTACACCTTC
TRBJ1-2	TRBV10-3	15	TRBD1	many	CAIRVGTGGDYGYTF	TGTGCCATCAGGGTAGGGACAGGGGGCGACTATGGCTACACCTTC
TRBJ1-3	TRBV4-1	16	TRBD1	many	CASSQALTGSGNTIYF	TGCGCCAGCAGCCAGGCCCTGACAGGGTCTGGAAACACCATATATTTT